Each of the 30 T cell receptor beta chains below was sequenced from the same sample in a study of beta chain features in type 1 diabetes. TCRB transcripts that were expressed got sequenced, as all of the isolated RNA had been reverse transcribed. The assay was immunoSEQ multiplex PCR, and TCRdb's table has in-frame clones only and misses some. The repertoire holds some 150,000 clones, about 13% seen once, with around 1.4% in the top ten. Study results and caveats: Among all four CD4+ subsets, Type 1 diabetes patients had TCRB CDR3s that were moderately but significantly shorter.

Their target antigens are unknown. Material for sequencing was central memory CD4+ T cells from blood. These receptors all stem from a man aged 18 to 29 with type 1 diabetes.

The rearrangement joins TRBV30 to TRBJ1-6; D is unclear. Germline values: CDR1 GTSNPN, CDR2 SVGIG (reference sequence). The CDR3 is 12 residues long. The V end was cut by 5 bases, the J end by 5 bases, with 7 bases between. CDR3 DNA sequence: TGTGCCTGGGATAGGGATAATTCACCCCTCCACTTT. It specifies CAWDRDNSPLHF.

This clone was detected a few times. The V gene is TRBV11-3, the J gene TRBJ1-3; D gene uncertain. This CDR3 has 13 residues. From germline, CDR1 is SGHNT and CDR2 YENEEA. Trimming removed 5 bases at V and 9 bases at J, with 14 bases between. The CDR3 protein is CASSRRSESTIYF. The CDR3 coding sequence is TGTGCCAGCAGCCGACGGTCGGAGAGCACCATATATTTT. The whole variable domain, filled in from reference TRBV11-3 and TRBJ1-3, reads EAGVVQSPRYKIIEKKQPVAFWCNPISGHNTLYWYLQNLGQGPELLIRYENEEAVDDSQLPKDRFSAERLKGVDSTLKIQPAELGDSAVYLCASSRRSESTIYFGEGSWLTVV.

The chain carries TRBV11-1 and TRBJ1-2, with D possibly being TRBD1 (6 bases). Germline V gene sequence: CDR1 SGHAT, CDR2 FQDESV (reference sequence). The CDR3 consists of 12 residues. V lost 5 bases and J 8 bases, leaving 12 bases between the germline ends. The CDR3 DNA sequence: TGTGCCAGCAGCACAGAAGGGACAGGCTACACCTTC. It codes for CASSTEGTGYTF.

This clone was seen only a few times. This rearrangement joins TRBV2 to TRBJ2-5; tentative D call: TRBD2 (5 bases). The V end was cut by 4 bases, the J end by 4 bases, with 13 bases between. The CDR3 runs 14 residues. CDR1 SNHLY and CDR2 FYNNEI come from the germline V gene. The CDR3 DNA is TGTGCCAGCAGTGGGTTCACTCGGGGAGAGACCCAGTACTTC. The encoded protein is CASSGFTRGETQYF. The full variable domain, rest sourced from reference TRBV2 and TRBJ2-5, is EPEVTQTPSHQVTQMGQEVILRCVPISNHLYFYWYRQILGQKVEFLVSFYNNEISEKSEIFDDQFSVERPDGSNFTLKIRSTKLEDSAMYFCASSGFTRGETQYFGPGTRLLVL.

The CDR3 DNA is TGTGCCAGCAGTCAAACATTAAGTCAGCCCCAGCATTTT. Translated, it gives CASSQTLSQPQHF. V gene TRBV6-5 combines with J gene TRBJ1-5; D not certain. Germline assignment: CDR1 MNHEY and CDR2 SVGAGI. The V gene lost 5 bases and the J gene lost 6 bases, with 11 bases spanning the gap. The CDR3 loop spans 13 amino acids.

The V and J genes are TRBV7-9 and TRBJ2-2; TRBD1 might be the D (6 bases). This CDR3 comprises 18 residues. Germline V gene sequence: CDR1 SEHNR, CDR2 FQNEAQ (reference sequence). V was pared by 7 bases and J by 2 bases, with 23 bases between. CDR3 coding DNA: TGTGCCAGCACCAATGTTTGGACAGAAGCCACTAACACCGGGGAGCTGTTTTTT. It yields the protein CASTNVWTEATNTGELFF.

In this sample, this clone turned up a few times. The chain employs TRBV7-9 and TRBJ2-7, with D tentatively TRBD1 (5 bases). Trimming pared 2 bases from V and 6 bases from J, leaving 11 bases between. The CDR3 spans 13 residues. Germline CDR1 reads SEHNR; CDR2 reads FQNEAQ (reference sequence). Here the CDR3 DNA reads TGTGCCAGCAGCTTAAGCCAGGGCCTCGAGCAGTACTTC. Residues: CASSLSQGLEQYF.

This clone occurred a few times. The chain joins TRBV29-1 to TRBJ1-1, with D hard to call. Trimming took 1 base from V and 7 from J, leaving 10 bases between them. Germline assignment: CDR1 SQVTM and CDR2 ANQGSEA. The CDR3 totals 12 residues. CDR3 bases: TGCAGCGTTGAAGTCGCGCCTGGTGAAGCTTTCTTT. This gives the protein CSVEVAPGEAFF. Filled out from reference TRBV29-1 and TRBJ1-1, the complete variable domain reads SAVISQKPSRDICQRGTSLTIQCQVDSQVTMMFWYRQQPGQSLTLIATANQGSEATYESGFVIDKFPISRPNLTFSTLTVSNMSPEDSSIYLCSVEVAPGEAFFGQGTRLTVV.

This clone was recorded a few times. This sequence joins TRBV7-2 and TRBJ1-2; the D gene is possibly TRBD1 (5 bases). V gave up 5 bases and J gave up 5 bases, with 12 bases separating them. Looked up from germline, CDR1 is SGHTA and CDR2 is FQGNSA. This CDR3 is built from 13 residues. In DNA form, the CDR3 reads TGTGCCAGCAGCCCTAACGGGGGTTATGGCTACACCTTC. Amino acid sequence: CASSPNGGYGYTF.

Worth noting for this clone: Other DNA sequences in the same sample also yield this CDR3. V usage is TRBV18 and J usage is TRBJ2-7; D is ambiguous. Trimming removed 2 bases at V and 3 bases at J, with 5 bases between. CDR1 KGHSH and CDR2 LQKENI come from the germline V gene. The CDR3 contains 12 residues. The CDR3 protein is CASSPLSYEQYF. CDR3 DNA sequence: TGTGCCAGCTCACCATTAAGCTACGAGCAGTACTTC.

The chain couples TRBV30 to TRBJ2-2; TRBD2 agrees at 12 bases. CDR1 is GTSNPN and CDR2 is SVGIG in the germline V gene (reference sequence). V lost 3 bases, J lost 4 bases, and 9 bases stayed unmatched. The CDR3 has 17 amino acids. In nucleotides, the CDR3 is TGTGCCTGGAGCCAGGGTGGACTAGCGGGACTCACCGGGGAGCTGTTTTTT. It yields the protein CAWSQGGLAGLTGELFF. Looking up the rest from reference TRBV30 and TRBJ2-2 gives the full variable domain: SQTIHQWPATLVQPVGSPLSLECTVEGTSNPNLYWYRQAAGRGLQLLFYSVGIGQISSEVPQNLSASRPQDRQFILSSKKLLLSDSGFYLCAWSQGGLAGLTGELFFGEGSRLTVL.

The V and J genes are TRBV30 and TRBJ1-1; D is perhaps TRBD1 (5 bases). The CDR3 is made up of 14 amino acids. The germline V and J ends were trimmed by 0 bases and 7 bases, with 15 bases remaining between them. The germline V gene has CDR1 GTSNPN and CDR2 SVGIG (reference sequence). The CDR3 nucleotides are TGTGCCTGGAGTGTAAGCGGGACCACGTTTGAAGCTTTCTTT. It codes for CAWSVSGTTFEAFF. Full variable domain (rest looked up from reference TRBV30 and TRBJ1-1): SQTIHQWPATLVQPVGSPLSLECTVEGTSNPNLYWYRQAAGRGLQLLFYSVGIGQISSEVPQNLSASRPQDRQFILSSKKLLLSDSGFYLCAWSVSGTTFEAFFGQGTRLTVV.

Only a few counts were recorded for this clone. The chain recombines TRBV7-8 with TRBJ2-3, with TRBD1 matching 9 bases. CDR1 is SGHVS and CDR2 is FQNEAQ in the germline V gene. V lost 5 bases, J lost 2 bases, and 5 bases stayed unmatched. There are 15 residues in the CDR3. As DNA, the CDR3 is TGTGCCAGCAGCCGCGGGGACAGGGTCACAGATACGCAGTATTTT. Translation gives CASSRGDRVTDTQYF.

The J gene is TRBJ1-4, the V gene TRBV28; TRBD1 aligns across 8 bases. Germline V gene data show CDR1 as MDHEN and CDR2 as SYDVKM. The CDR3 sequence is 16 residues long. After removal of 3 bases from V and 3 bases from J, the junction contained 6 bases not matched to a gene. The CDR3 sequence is CASSFAGGTSNEKLFF. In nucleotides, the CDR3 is TGTGCCAGCAGTTTCGCAGGGGGCACATCTAATGAAAAACTGTTTTTT. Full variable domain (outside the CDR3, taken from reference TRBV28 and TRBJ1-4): DVKVTQSSRYLVKRTGEKVFLECVQDMDHENMFWYRQDPGLGLRLIYFSYDVKMKEKGDIPEGYSVSREKKERFSLILESASTNQTSMYLCASSFAGGTSNEKLFFGSGTQLSVL.

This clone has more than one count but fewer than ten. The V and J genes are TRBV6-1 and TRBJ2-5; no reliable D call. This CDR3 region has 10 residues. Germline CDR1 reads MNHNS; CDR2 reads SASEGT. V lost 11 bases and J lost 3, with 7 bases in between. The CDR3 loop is CASKEETQYF. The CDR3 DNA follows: TGTGCCTCCAAGGAAGAGACCCAGTACTTC.

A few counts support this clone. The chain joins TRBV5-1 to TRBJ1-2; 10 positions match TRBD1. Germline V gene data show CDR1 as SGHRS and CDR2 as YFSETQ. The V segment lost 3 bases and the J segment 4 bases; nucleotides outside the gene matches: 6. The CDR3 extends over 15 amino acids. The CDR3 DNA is TGCGCCAGCAGCTCTTCGGGACAGGGGATCTATGGCTACACCTTC. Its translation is CASSSSGQGIYGYTF.

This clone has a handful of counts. For the CDR3, the DNA is TGCAGCGACGGACAGGGAAGCTACACCTTC. Protein: CSDGQGSYTF. The chain couples TRBV29-1 to TRBJ1-2; TRBD1 agrees at 8 bases. J lost 9 bases, V lost 7 bases, and 4 bases had no gene match. CDR1 is SQVTM, CDR2 ANQGSEA, per germline. This CDR3 has 10 amino acids.

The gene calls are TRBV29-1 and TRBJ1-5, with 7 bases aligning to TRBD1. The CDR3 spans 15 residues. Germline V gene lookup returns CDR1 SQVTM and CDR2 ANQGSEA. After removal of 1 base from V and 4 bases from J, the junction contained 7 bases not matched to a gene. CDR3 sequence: CSVEVGGQGNQPQHF. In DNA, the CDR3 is TGCAGCGTTGAAGTAGGGGGCCAAGGGAATCAGCCCCAGCATTTT.

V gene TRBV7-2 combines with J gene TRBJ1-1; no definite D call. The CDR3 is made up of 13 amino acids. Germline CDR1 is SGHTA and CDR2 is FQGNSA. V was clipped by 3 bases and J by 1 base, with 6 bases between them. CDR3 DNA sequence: TGTGCCAGCAGCTTTCCGGGGAACACTGAAGCTTTCTTT. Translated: CASSFPGNTEAFF.

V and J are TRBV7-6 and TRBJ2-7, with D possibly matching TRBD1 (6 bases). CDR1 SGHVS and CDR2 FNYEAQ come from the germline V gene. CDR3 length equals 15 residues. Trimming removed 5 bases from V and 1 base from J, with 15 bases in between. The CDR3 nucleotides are TGTGCCAGCAGCGACGCTCGGGACACATCCTACGAGCAGTACTTC. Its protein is CASSDARDTSYEQYF.

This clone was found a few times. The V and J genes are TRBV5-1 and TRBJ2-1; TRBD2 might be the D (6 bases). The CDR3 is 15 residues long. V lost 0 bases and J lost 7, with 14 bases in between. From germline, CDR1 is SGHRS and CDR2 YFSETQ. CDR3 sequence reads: CASSLARTKENEQFF. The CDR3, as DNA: TGCGCCAGCAGCTTGGCCCGGACTAAAGAGAATGAGCAGTTCTTC.

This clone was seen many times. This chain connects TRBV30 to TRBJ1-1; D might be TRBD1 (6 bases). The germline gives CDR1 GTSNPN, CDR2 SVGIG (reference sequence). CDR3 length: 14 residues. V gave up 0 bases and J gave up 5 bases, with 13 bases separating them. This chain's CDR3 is CAWSVGGRGTEAFF. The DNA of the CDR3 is TGTGCCTGGAGTGTAGGGGGGCGCGGGACTGAAGCTTTCTTT. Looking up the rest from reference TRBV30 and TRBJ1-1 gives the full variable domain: SQTIHQWPATLVQPVGSPLSLECTVEGTSNPNLYWYRQAAGRGLQLLFYSVGIGQISSEVPQNLSASRPQDRQFILSSKKLLLSDSGFYLCAWSVGGRGTEAFFGQGTRLTVV.

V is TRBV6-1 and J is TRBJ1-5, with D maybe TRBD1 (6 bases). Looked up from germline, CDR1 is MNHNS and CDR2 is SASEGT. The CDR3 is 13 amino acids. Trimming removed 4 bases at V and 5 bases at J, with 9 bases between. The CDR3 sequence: CASSVAGDQPQHF. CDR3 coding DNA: TGTGCCAGCAGTGTGGCAGGGGATCAGCCCCAGCATTTT.

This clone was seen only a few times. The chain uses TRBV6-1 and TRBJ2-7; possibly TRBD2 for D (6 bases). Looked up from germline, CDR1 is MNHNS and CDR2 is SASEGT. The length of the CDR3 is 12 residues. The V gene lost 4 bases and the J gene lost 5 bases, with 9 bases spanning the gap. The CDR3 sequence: CASSGWRDEQYF. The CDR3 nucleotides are TGTGCCAGCAGTGGTTGGAGGGACGAGCAGTACTTC.

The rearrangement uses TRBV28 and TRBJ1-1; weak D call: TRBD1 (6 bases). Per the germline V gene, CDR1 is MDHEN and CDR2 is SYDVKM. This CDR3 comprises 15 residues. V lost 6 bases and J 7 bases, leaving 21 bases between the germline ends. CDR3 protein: CASSVTPPGGDEAFF. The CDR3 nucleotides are TGTGCCAGCAGCGTTACACCCCCGGGGGGCGATGAAGCTTTCTTT.

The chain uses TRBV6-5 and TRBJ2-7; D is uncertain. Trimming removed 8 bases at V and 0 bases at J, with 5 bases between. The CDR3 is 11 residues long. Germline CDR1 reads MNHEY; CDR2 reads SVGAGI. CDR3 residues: CASQSSYEQYF. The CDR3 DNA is TGTGCCAGCCAGAGCTCCTACGAGCAGTACTTC.

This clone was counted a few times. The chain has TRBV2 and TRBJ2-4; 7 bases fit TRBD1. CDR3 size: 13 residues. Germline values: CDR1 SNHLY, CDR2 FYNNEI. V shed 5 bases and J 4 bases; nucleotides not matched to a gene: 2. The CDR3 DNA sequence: TGTGCCAGCAGTCGGGACAGTAAAAACATTCAGTACTTC. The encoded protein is CASSRDSKNIQYF.

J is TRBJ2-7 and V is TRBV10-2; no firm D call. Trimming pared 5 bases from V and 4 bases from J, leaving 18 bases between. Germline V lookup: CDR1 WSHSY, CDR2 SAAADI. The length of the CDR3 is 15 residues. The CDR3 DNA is TGCGCCAGCAGTAGACCGGTCACTACGCGGTACGAGCAGTACTTC. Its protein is CASSRPVTTRYEQYF.

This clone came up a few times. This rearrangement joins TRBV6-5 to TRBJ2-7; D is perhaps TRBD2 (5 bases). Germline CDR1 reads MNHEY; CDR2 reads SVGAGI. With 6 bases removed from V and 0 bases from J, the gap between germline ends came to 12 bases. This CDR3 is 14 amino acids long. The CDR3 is CASRTTGSSYEQYF. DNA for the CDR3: TGTGCCAGCAGGACGACGGGGAGCTCCTACGAGCAGTACTTC.

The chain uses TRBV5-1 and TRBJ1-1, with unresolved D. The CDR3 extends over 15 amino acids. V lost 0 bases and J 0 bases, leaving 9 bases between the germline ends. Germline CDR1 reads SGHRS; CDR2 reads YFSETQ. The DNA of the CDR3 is TGCGCCAGCAGCTTGGGTACAAAGATGAACACTGAAGCTTTCTTT. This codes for CASSLGTKMNTEAFF.